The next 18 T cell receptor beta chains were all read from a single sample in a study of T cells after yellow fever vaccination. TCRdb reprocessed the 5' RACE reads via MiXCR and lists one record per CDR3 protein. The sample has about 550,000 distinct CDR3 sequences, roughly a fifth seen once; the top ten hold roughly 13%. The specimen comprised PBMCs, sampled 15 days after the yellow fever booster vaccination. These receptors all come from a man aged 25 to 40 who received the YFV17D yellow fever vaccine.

This chain's CDR3 is CASSPESGTRRRYEQYF. The CDR3 region has the DNA TGTGCCAGCAGCCCCGAATCCGGGACTAGGCGTAGGTACGAGCAGTACTTC. The genes are TRBV7-2 and TRBJ2-7; TRBD2 agrees at 8 bases. J lost 4 bases, V lost 5 bases, and 16 bases had no gene match. Germline values: CDR1 SGHTA, CDR2 FQGNSA. The CDR3 loop spans 17 amino acids.

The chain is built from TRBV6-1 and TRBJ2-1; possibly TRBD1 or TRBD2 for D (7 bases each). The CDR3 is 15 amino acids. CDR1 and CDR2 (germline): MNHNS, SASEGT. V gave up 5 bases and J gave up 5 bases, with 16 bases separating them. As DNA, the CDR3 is TGTGCCAGCAGTCCCCCGGGGAGGGGGCACAATGAGCAGTTCTTC. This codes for CASSPPGRGHNEQFF.

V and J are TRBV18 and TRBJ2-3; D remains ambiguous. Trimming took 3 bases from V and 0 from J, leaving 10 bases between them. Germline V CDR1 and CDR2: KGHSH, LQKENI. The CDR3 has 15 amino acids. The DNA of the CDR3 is TGTGCCAGCTCACCGCGTGGCATAAGCACAGATACGCAGTATTTT. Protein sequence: CASSPRGISTDTQYF.

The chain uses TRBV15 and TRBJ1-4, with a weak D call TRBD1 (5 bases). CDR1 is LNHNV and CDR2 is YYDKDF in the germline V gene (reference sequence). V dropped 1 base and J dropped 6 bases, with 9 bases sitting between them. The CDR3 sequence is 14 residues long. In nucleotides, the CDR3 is TGTGCCACCAGCAGAGTGGCCAGGGATGAAAAACTGTTTTTT. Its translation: CATSRVARDEKLFF.

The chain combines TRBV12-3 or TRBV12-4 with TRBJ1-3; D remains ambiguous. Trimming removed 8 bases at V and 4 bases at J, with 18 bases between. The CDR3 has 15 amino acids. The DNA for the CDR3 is TGTGCCAGCTACTACCGGGCCAGGCTCGGAAACACCATATATTTT. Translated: CASYYRARLGNTIYF.

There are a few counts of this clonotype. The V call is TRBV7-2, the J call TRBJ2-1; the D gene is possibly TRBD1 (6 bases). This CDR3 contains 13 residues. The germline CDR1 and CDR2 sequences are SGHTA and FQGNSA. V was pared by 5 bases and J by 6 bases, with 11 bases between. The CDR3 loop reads CASSTDRLNEQFF. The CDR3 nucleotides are TGTGCCAGCAGCACGGACAGACTCAATGAGCAGTTCTTC.

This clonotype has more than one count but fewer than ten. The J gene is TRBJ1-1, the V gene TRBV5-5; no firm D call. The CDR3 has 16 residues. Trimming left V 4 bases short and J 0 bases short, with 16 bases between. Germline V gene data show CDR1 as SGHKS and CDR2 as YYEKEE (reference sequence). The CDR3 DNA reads TGTGCCAGCAGCCCCCTGTTAGGACTGATGAACACTGAAGCTTTCTTT. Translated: CASSPLLGLMNTEAFF.

This CDR3 is CASSLQAGGETQYF. The CDR3 DNA follows: TGTGCCAGCAGCTTACAAGCGGGAGGGGAGACCCAGTACTTC. The chain combines TRBV7-2 with TRBJ2-5; 10 bases line up with TRBD2. Germline CDR1 is SGHTA and CDR2 is FQGNSA. This CDR3 contains 14 residues. The V segment lost 2 bases and the J segment 5 bases; nucleotides outside the gene matches: 2.

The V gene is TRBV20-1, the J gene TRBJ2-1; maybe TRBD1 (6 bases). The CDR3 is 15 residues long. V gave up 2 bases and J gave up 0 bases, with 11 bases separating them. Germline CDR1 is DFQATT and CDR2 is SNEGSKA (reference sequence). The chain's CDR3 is CSARLDRSSYNEQFF. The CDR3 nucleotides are TGCAGTGCTAGACTCGACAGGAGCTCCTACAATGAGCAGTTCTTC.

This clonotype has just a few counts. CDR3 amino acids: CAISDPSYEQYF. The CDR3 region has the DNA TGTGCCATCAGTGACCCGAGCTACGAGCAGTACTTC. This chain connects TRBV10-3 to TRBJ2-7; D is unclear. V gave up 3 bases and J gave up 3 bases, with 6 bases separating them. From germline, CDR1 is ENHRY and CDR2 SYGVKD. The CDR3 totals 12 residues.

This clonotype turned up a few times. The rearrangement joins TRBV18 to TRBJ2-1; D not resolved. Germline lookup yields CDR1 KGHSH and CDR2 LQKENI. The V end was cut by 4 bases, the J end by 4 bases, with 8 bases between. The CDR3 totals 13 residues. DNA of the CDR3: TGTGCCAGCTCACAAGGGAATTACAATGAGCAGTTCTTC. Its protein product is CASSQGNYNEQFF.

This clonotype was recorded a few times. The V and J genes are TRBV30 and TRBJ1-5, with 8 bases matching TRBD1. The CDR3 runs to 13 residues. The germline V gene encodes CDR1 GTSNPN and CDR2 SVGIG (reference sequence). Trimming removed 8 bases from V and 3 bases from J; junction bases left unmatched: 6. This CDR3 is CAGGQGINQPQHF. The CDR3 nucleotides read TGTGCCGGTGGACAGGGCATCAATCAGCCCCAGCATTTT. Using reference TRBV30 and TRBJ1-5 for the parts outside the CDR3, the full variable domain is SQTIHQWPATLVQPVGSPLSLECTVEGTSNPNLYWYRQAAGRGLQLLFYSVGIGQISSEVPQNLSASRPQDRQFILSSKKLLLSDSGFYLCAGGQGINQPQHFGDGTRLSIL.

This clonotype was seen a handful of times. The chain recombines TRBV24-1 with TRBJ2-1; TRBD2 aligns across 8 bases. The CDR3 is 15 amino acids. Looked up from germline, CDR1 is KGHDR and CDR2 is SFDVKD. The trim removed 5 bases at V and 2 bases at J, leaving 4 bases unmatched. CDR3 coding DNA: TGTGCCACCAGTGCGGAGCGGGAGACCTACAATGAGCAGTTCTTC. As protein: CATSAERETYNEQFF.

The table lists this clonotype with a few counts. The CDR3 nucleotides are TGCGCCAGCAGCTTGGGGGGGATCAACGAGCAGTACTTC. It encodes CASSLGGINEQYF. The chain links TRBV5-1 to TRBJ2-7; D possibly matches TRBD1 or TRBD2 (5 bases each). The CDR3 runs 13 residues. In germline, CDR1 is SGHRS, CDR2 YFSETQ. Between the trimmed V and J ends, which lost 0 bases and 5 bases, there was a span of 9 bases.

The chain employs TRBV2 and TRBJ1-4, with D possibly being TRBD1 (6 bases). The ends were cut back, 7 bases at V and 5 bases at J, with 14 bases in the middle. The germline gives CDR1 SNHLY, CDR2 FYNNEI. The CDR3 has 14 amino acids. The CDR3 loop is CASTGQPLNEKLFF. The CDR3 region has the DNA TGTGCCAGCACTGGACAGCCGTTAAATGAAAAACTGTTTTTT.

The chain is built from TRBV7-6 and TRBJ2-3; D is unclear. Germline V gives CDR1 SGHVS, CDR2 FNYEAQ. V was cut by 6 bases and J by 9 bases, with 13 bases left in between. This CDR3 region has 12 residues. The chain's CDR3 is CASSPPFRTQYF. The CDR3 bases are TGTGCCAGCAGTCCTCCTTTTAGAACGCAGTATTTT.

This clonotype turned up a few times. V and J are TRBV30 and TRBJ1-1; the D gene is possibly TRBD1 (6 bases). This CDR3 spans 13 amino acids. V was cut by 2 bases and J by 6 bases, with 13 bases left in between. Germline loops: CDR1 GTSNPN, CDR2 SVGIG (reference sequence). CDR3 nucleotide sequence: TGTGCCTGGAGTTTCCAGGGGTTCGCTGAAGCTTTCTTT. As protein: CAWSFQGFAEAFF.

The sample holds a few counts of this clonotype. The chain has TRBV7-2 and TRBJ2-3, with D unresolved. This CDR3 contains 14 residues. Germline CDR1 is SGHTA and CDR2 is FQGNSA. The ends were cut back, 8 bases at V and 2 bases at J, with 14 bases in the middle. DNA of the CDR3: TGTGCCAGCCGACAATCCATTTCCACAGATACGCAGTATTTT. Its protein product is CASRQSISTDTQYF.